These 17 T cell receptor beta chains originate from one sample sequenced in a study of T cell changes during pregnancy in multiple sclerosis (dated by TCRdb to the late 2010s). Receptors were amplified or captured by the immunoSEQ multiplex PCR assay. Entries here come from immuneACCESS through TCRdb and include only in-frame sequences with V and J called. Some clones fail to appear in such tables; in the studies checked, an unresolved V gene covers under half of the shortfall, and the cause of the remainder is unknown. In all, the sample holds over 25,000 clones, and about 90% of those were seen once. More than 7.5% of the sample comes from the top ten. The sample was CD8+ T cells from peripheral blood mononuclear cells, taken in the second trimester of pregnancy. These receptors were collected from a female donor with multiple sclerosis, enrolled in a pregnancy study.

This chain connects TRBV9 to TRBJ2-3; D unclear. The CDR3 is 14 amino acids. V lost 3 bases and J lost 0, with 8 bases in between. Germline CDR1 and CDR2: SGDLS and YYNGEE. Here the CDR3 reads CASSARASTDTQYF. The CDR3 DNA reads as TGTGCCAGCAGCGCGAGAGCTAGCACAGATACGCAGTATTTT.

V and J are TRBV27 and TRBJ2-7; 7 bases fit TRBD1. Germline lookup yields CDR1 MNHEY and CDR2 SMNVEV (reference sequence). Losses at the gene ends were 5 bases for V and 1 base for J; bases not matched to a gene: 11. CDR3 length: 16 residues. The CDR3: CASSPQGELLSYEQYF. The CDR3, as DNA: TGTGCCAGCAGTCCGCAGGGGGAGCTCCTTTCCTACGAGCAGTACTTC.

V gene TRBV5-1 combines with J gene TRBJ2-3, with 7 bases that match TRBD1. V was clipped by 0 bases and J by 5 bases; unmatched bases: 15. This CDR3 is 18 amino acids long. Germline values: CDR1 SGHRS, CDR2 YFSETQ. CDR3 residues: CASSLAIFVAGGLDTQYF. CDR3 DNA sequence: TGCGCCAGCAGCTTGGCCATTTTTGTAGCAGGGGGATTAGATACGCAGTATTTT.

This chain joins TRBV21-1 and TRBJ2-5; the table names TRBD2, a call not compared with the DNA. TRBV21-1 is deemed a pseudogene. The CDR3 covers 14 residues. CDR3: CASSNSFGEETQYF. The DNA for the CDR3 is TGTGCCAGCAGCAACTCGTTCGGTGAAGAGACCCAGTACTTC.

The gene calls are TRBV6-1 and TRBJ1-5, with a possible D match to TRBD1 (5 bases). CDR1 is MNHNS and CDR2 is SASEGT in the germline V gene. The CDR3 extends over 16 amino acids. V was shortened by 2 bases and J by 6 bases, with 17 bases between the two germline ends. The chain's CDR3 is CASSEFIGEGSQPQHF. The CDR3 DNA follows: TGTGCCAGCAGTGAATTTATAGGGGAGGGAAGTCAGCCCCAGCATTTT.

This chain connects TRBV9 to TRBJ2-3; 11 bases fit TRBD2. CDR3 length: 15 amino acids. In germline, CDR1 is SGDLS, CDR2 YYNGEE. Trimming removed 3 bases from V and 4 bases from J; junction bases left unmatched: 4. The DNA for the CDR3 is TGTGCCAGCAGCGCCGGGACTAGCGGTGCAGATACGCAGTATTTT. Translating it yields CASSAGTSGADTQYF.

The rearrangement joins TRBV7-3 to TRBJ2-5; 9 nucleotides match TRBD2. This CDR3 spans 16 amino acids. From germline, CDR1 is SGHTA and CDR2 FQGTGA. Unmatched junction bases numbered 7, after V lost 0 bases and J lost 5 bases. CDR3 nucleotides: TGTGCCAGCAGCTTAACCCCAGCGGGGGGACGGGAGACCCAGTACTTC. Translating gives CASSLTPAGGRETQYF.

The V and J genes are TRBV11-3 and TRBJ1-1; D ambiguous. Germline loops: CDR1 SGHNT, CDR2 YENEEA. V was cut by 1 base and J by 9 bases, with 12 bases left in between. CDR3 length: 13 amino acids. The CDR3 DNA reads TGTGCCAGCAGCTTAGGACCAGCTAGTAAAGCTTTCTTT. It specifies CASSLGPASKAFF.

This chain's CDR3 is CASSWGLQGAVYGYTF. Written as DNA, the CDR3 is TGCGCCAGCAGCTGGGGGTTACAGGGCGCTGTCTATGGCTACACCTTC. This sequence joins TRBV5-1 and TRBJ1-2, with D possibly TRBD1 on 6 matching bases. Germline lookup yields CDR1 SGHRS and CDR2 YFSETQ. This CDR3 region has 16 residues. V gave up 3 bases and J gave up 4 bases, with 19 bases separating them.

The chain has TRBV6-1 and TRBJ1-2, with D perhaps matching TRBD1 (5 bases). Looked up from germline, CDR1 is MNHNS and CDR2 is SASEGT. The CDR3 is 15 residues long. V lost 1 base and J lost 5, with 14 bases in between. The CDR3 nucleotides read TGTGCCAGCAGTGAAGAGGGGATGGGGGGTTATGGCTACACCTTC. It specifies CASSEEGMGGYGYTF.

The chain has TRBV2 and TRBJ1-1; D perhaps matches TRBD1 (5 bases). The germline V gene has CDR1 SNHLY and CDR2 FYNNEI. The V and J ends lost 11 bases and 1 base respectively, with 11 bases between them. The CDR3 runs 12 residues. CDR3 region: CAVRGENTEAFF. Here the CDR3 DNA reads TGTGCCGTCCGGGGGGAGAACACTGAAGCTTTCTTT.

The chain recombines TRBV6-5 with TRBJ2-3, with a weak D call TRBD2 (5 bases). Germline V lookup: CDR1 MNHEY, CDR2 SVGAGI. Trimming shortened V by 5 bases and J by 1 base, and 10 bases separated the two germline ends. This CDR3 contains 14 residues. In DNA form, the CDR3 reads TGTGCCAGCAGTAGGAACGGGGGCACAGATACGCAGTATTTT. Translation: CASSRNGGTDTQYF.

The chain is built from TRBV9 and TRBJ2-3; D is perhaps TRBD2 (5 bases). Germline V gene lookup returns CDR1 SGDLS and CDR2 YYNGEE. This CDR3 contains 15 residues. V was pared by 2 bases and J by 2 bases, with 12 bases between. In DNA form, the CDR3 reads TGTGCCAGCAGCGTCGGAGGTAGGATCACAGATACGCAGTATTTT. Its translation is CASSVGGRITDTQYF.

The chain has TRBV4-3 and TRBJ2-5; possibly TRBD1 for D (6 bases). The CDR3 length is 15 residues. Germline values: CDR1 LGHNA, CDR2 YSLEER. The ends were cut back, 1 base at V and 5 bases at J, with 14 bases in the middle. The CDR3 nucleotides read TGCGCCAGCAGCCAAGCCAGGGGCTCGGGGGAGACCCAGTACTTC. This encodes CASSQARGSGETQYF.

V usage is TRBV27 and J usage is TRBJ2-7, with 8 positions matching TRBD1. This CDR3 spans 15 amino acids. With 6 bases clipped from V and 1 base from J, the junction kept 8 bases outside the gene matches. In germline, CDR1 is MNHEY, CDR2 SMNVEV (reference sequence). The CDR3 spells CASSLITGGSYEQYF. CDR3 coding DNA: TGTGCCAGCAGCCTGATAACAGGGGGTTCCTACGAGCAGTACTTC.

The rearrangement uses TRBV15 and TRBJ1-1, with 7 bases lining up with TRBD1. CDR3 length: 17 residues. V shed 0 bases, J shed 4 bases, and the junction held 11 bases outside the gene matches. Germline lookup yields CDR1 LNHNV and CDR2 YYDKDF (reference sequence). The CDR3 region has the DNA TGTGCCACCAGCAGAGATTGGAACAGGGGACCTTTCACTGAAGCTTTCTTT. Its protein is CATSRDWNRGPFTEAFF.

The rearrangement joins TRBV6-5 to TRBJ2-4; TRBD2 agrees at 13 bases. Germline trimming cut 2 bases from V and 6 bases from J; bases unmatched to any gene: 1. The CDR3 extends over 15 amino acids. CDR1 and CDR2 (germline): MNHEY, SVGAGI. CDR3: CASSYTSGGVNIQYF. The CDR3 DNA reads TGTGCCAGCAGTTACACTAGCGGGGGGGTAAACATTCAGTACTTC.